The clone carrying this TCR beta chain was observed a few times. The antigen is unknown. This sample was taken from a study of regulatory T cells in long-lasting Graves disease. Overall study: Positive TSH receptor antibodies alongside over 5 years of antithyroid drugs were what marked Graves' disease as persistent. Study results and caveats: Persistent patients shared more public clonotypes (approximately 2,700) than newly diagnosed patients (about 1,000).

Noted time point: persistent/refractory GD, antithyroid drugs over 5 years with positive TRAb. Researchers made the TCR library from RNA that was extracted from PBMCs. Each of the patients was recruited from an endocrinology department situated in Xi'an, China. The authors built TCR beta libraries using iRepertoire HTBI primers and Arm-PCR of CDR3 regions. Each CDR3 protein gets one entry after TCRdb re-called the multiplex PCR reads with MiXCR. Of around 460,000 distinct CDR3 sequences in the sample, 20% to 25% were seen once. The CDR3 length is 16 residues. The ends were cut back, 4 bases at V and 0 bases at J, with 14 bases in the middle. Per germline, CDR1 SGHRS and CDR2 YFSETQ.

The V call is TRBV5-1, the J call TRBJ2-1; D is unresolved. This sequence was found in a female donor with Graves disease. Material: peripheral blood mononuclear cells (PBMCs), obtained when the disease was refractory, from a patient treated with antithyroid drugs. CDR3 DNA sequence: TGCGCCAGCAGCCAGGATAGGGCGAGCTCCTACAATGAGCAGTTCTTC. The encoded protein is CASSQDRASSYNEQFF. The entire variable domain, with the rest obtained from reference TRBV5-1 and TRBJ2-1, is as follows: KAGVTQTPRYLIKTRGQQVTLSCSPISGHRSVSWYQQTPGQGLQFLFEYFSETQRNKGNFPGRFSGRQFSNSRSEMNVSTLELGDSALYLCASSQDRASSYNEQFFGPGTRLTVL.